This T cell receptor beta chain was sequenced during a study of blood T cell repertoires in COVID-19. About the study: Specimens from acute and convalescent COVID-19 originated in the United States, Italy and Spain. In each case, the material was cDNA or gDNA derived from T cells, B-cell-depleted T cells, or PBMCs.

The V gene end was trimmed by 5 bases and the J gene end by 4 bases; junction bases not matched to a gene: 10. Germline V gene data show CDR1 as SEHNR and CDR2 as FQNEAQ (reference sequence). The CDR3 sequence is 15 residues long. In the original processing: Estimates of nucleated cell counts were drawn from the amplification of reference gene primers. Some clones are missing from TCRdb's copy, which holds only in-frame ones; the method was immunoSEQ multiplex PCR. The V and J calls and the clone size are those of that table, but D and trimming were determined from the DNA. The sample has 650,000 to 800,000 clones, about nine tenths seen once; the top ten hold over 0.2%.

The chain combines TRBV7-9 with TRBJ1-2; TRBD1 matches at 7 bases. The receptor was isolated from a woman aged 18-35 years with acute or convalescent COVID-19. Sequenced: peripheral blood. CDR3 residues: CASSQGDRLLYGYTF. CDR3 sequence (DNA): TGTGCCAGCAGCCAAGGGGACAGACTACTCTATGGCTACACCTTC.